The present T cell receptor (beta chain) was sequenced within a study of blood T cells in healthy people across ages. Germline V gene lookup returns CDR1 SGHAT and CDR2 FQNNGV. The CDR3 has 16 residues. V dropped 4 bases and J dropped 10; count of bases not matched to a gene: 9. Points from the study as a whole: Because sorting was not performed, PBMCs prevented conclusive naive versus antigen-experienced comparison. Older individuals had lower TCR beta diversity per million T cells (the decline was roughly linear).

This clonotype was seen more than once but under ten times. Antigen specificity is unknown. Each donor had roughly 10 milliliters of peripheral blood drawn. Each sample had at least 6 million PBMCs isolated. It was with a sample-barcoded 5' primer and a J-beta primer mix that a second PCR of roughly 7 to 12 cycles was run. TCRdb reprocessed the 5' RACE reads via MiXCR and lists one record per CDR3 protein. The sample has around 800,000 distinct CDR3 sequences; about 55% are singletons. The chain is built from TRBV11-2 and TRBJ2-1; 14 bases map to TRBD2. The TCR was taken from a man of 80 years or more in good health. The sample consisted of blood. The CDR3 region is CASSSPGTSGSLEQFF. CDR3 nucleotide sequence: TGTGCCAGCAGCTCCCCCGGGACTAGCGGGAGCTTGGAGCAGTTCTTC.